These 5 T cell receptor beta chains share one sample of origin, sequenced in a study of blood T cell repertoires in COVID-19. The repertoire was sequenced with immunoSEQ multiplex PCR; TCRdb's copy has only in-frame clones and lacks some. The table records roughly 290,000 clones, 80% to 95% of them present only once. The sequenced sample consisted of peripheral blood. Every receptor here comes from a woman aged 25 to 39 with COVID-19, enrolled during active disease.

V usage is TRBV18 and J usage is TRBJ2-5, with D tentatively TRBD2 (6 bases). Germline assignment: CDR1 KGHSH and CDR2 LQKENI. V was cut by 3 bases and J by 4 bases, with 15 bases left in between. This CDR3 spans 15 amino acids. The CDR3 protein is CASSPPSGAGETQYF. The CDR3 DNA follows: TGTGCCAGCTCACCGCCGAGCGGAGCGGGAGAGACCCAGTACTTC.

The chain combines TRBV18 with TRBJ1-5, with D possibly TRBD1 on 6 matching bases. Trimming cost V 4 bases and J 2 bases, with 12 bases left between them. Germline V lookup: CDR1 KGHSH, CDR2 LQKENI. The CDR3 sequence is 15 residues long. CDR3 DNA sequence: TGTGCCAGCTCACTGACAGGTCGGGGCAATCAGCCCCAGCATTTT. It is translated as CASSLTGRGNQPQHF. The full variable domain, with the rest looked up from reference TRBV18 and TRBJ1-5, is NAGVMQNPRHLVRRRGQEARLRCSPMKGHSHVYWYRQLPEEGLKFMVYLQKENIIDESGMPKERFSAEFPKEGPSILRIQQVVRGDSAAYFCASSLTGRGNQPQHFGDGTRLSIL.

About this clone: In the same sample, other DNA sequences code for this CDR3. This rearrangement joins TRBV11-2 to TRBJ2-2; 7 nucleotides align to TRBD2. The V segment lost 1 base and the J segment 5 bases; nucleotides outside the gene matches: 4. Per germline, CDR1 SGHAT and CDR2 FQNNGV. CDR3 length: 15 residues. The CDR3 region is CASSLGASGTGELFF. CDR3 sequence (DNA): TGTGCCAGCAGCTTAGGGGCTAGCGGTACCGGGGAGCTGTTTTTT. Using reference TRBV11-2 and TRBJ2-2 for the parts outside the CDR3, the full variable domain is EAGVAQSPRYKIIEKRQSVAFWCNPISGHATLYWYQQILGQGPKLLIQFQNNGVVDDSQLPKDRFSAERLKGVDSTLKIQPAKLEDSAVYLCASSLGASGTGELFFGEGSRLTVL.

The V and J genes are TRBV10-3 and TRBJ1-5, with D maybe TRBD1 (5 bases). Germline values: CDR1 ENHRY, CDR2 SYGVKD. Trimming cost V 0 bases and J 6 bases, with 9 bases left between them. The CDR3 has 14 residues. CDR3 nucleotide sequence: TGTGCCATCAGTGAGTCAGACGGGGGTCAGCCCCAGCATTTT. Protein product: CAISESDGGQPQHF.

The chain carries TRBV6-6 and TRBJ1-3; D call uncertain. Per germline, CDR1 MNHNY and CDR2 SVGAGI (reference sequence). This CDR3 contains 14 residues. Trimming pared 6 bases from V and 2 bases from J, leaving 11 bases between. CDR3 bases: TGTGCCAGCAGCTTGGGAGAGACTGGAAACACCATATATTTT. Amino acid sequence: CASSLGETGNTIYF.